This T cell receptor beta chain was obtained from a study of PD-1 blockade in classical Hodgkin lymphoma. General study points: Before treatment, TCR diversity in newly diagnosed patients was reportedly lower than in healthy donors. Complete responders' diversity at baseline resembled that of newly diagnosed patients.

Assay used: immunoSEQ multiplex PCR; TCRdb lists only in-frame clones, some missing. The table includes roughly 26,000 clones, about nine tenths detected once. Each patient's relapse followed autologous stem cell transplantation, and brentuximab vedotin exposure varied. Best outcomes ranged across complete response, partial response and progressive disease. As for this clone: Its cognate antigen is unknown.

V was pared by 0 bases and J by 5 bases, with 19 bases between. Germline V lookup: CDR1 SEHNR, CDR2 FQNEAQ (reference sequence). CDR3 length: 18 residues. Sequenced here: peripheral blood mononuclear cells (PBMCs), sampled at baseline. The source of this sequence is a human donor with classical Hodgkin lymphoma. J is TRBJ1-4 and V is TRBV7-9; tentative D call: TRBD1 (6 bases). CDR3 sequence (DNA): TGTGCCAGCAGCTTAGCCGGACAGCGCCCTTTGCGGAATGAAAAACTGTTTTTT. Protein product: CASSLAGQRPLRNEKLFF.